The present TCR beta chain was sequenced within a study of CD8 T cells in Susac syndrome. RNA in amounts of about 0.5 to 1 ug was reverse transcribed with random hexamers. MiXCR was run by TCRdb on the immunoSEQ multiplex PCR reads, yielding one entry per CDR3 protein. The sample records about 160,000 distinct CDR3 sequences, 93% being singletons. The germline gives CDR1 SGHDN, CDR2 FVKESK. The germline V and J ends were trimmed by 2 bases and 6 bases, with 12 bases remaining between them. The CDR3 spans 14 residues. The chain combines TRBV14 with TRBJ2-3; D ambiguous. The sequence derives from a human donor in good health. The sequenced sample consisted of CD4+ T cells from PBMCs. This chain's CDR3 is CASSQTDSGDTQYF. The CDR3 DNA follows: TGTGCCAGCAGCCAAACGGATTCCGGGGATACGCAGTATTTT.